The clone carrying this TCR beta chain was seen at least ten times. The sample belongs to a study of patients and donors after allogeneic stem cell transplantation. TCRdb fed the RT-PCR reads into MiXCR, producing one record per CDR3 protein. The sample yields approximately 90,000 distinct CDR3 sequences, 5% seen once. Germline loops: CDR1 MNHEY, CDR2 SMNVEV (reference sequence). The CDR3 extends over 18 amino acids. The V segment lost 3 bases and the J segment 0 bases; nucleotides outside the gene matches: 11. Specimen: blood, either unsorted or a sorted T cell fraction (not recorded which). This TCR was sampled from a human donor who was either an allogeneic HSCT recipient or a stem cell or donor lymphocyte infusion donor (not recorded which). It is not recorded whose cells these are; they may come from a transplant donor. The J gene is TRBJ2-7, the V gene TRBV27; 10 bases map to TRBD1. The CDR3 DNA reads TGTGCCAGCAGTTTTAGGGACAGGGGCTCCAATAGCTCCTACGAGCAGTACTTC. Encoded protein: CASSFRDRGSNSSYEQYF.